This T cell receptor beta chain originates from a study of T cell responses to AZD1222 COVID-19 vaccine. Study outcomes and limitations: Clonal diversity was possibly underestimated, and white British individuals and females predominated among donors.

As concerns this clone: Its target is not known.

TCRdb's table, derived via immunoSEQ multiplex PCR, lists solely in-frame clones and lacks some. The table shows approximately 180,000 clones, with roughly nine tenths occurring only once. The CDR3 extends over 13 amino acids. V was clipped by 4 bases and J by 8 bases, with 10 bases between them. CDR1 is KGHDR, CDR2 SFDVKD, per germline. The TCR sequence derives from an adult in good health. The chain uses TRBV24-1 and TRBJ2-2; D is possibly TRBD2 (6 bases). The source was peripheral blood, collected on day 0 of AZD1222 vaccination. CDR3 DNA: TGTGCCACCAGTGAGTTCAGCGGGGGGGAGCTGTTTTTT. It is translated as CATSEFSGGELFF.